What follows is one T cell receptor (beta chain) and its context. An end of the junction does not agree with germline; a read error may underlie this. Enrolled through a virtual design, the participants were between roughly 18 and 95 years of age and came from some 26 US areas. Cohorts were based on clinical histories the participants reported. This entry comes from a study of blood T cell repertoires in COVID-19. Study information: PBMCs, B-cell-depleted T cells, or T cells provided the cDNA or gDNA that made up the material.

Authors' analysis steps: The authors estimated nucleated cell counts from reference gene primer amplification. The method was immunoSEQ multiplex PCR; TCRdb's version includes in-frame clones alone and lacks a portion of them. That table supplies the V and J calls and clone size; D and trimming were determined from the DNA. The profile shows 400,000 to 450,000 clones, around 91% of them singletons. This CDR3 has 13 amino acids. The germline V gene encodes CDR1 SGHRS and CDR2 YFSETQ. The chain is built from TRBV5-1 and TRBJ1-2, with 8 bases aligning to TRBD1. The origin of this receptor is a man aged 25-40 years who had recovered from COVID-19. Sequencing was carried out using PBMCs or T cells enriched from blood (not recorded which). The CDR3 DNA sequence: TGCGTCAGCAGCTCGCAGGGGGCTGATGGCTACACCTTC. This gives the protein CVSSSQGADGYTF.